These 21 T cell receptor beta chains were all obtained from the same sample, sequenced in a study of response to subunit inactivated influenza vaccine. MiXCR, run by TCRdb on the RT-PCR reads, gives a single entry per CDR3 protein. Found here are about 650,000 distinct CDR3 sequences, 14% of them singletons; the top ten hold less than 8.5%. This specimen consisted of PBMCs from blood, obtained approximately 15 days before vaccination. Receptors originate from a middle-aged man who received an inactivated influenza vaccine.

This clonotype has only a few counts. The V gene is TRBV29-1, the J gene TRBJ1-1; unclear D gene. Germline V gives CDR1 SQVTM, CDR2 ANQGSEA. The CDR3 runs to 12 residues. Trimming stripped 7 bases from V and 3 bases from J, with 12 bases between. In DNA form, the CDR3 reads TGCAGCGCCATAGGGAGTCACACTGAAGCTTTCTTT. It yields the protein CSAIGSHTEAFF.

This clonotype was seen repeatedly, ten times or more. This sequence joins TRBV6-2 or TRBV6-3 and TRBJ2-5; a possible D gene is TRBD2 (5 bases). CDR1 and CDR2 (germline): MNHEY, SVGEGT. The CDR3 has 13 amino acids. V lost 8 bases and J 4 bases, leaving 14 bases between the germline ends. CDR3 sequence reads: CASGGTRLETQYF. CDR3 nucleotide sequence: TGTGCCAGCGGTGGAACTAGGCTAGAGACCCAGTACTTC.

DNA for the CDR3: TGTGCCAGCAGTTACTCGAGTAGGGGCGAGCGCACAGATACGCAGTATTTT. Translated, it gives CASSYSSRGERTDTQYF. This sequence joins TRBV6-2 or TRBV6-3 and TRBJ2-3, with D possibly matching TRBD1 (5 bases). Trimming shortened V by 0 bases and J by 1 base, and 14 bases separated the two germline ends. The CDR3 contains 17 residues. Germline V gives CDR1 MNHEY, CDR2 SVGEGT.

This clonotype has a handful of counts. The chain joins TRBV9 to TRBJ2-3; possible D gene TRBD2, 5 bases. Germline-derived CDR1 and CDR2 are SGDLS and YYNGEE. V was shortened by 3 bases and J by 6 bases, with 14 bases between the two germline ends. CDR3 length equals 14 residues. CDR3 region: CASSEDYGMDTQYF. CDR3 sequence (DNA): TGTGCCAGCAGCGAAGACTACGGCATGGATACGCAGTATTTT.

This clonotype showed up just a few times. This chain links TRBV6-2 or TRBV6-3 with TRBJ2-1; no reliable D call. The V gene lost 3 bases and the J gene lost 1 base, with 16 bases spanning the gap. The CDR3 is 17 amino acids. Germline V gives CDR1 MNHEY, CDR2 SVGEGT. The CDR3 nucleotides are TGTGCCAGCAGTTATGGTCGACCTAAACGTTCCTACAATGAGCAGTTCTTC. It translates to CASSYGRPKRSYNEQFF.

Written as DNA, the CDR3 is TGTGCCAGCAGCCTGGGGACACCCTATAATTCACCCCTCCACTTT. Translated: CASSLGTPYNSPLHF. J is TRBJ1-6 and V is TRBV2; D may be TRBD1 (6 bases). The CDR3 runs to 15 residues. From germline, CDR1 is SNHLY and CDR2 FYNNEI. V lost 6 bases to trimming and J lost 2 bases, with 11 bases between them.

The chain employs TRBV20-1 and TRBJ2-1, with a possible D match to TRBD2 (5 bases). The CDR3 sequence is 15 residues long. V was trimmed by 0 bases and J by 1 base, leaving 10 bases between them. Germline V gene lookup returns CDR1 DFQATT and CDR2 SNEGSKA (reference sequence). The CDR3 spells CSAREPSRSYNEQFF. CDR3 in DNA: TGCAGTGCTAGAGAGCCTAGCCGATCCTACAATGAGCAGTTCTTC.

This clonotype was seen a few times. V and J are TRBV3-1 and TRBJ2-1; 13 nucleotides align to TRBD2. After removal of 9 bases from V and 7 bases from J, the junction contained 3 bases not matched to a gene. Germline CDR1 LGHDT, CDR2 YNNKEL (reference sequence). This CDR3 has 13 residues. The CDR3 sequence: CASGTSGANEQFF. The DNA of the CDR3 is TGTGCCAGTGGGACTAGCGGGGCTAATGAGCAGTTCTTC.

This clonotype occurred many times. The rearrangement joins TRBV4-1 to TRBJ2-7; D gene uncertain. There are 13 residues in the CDR3. V lost 0 bases to trimming and J lost 4 bases, with 7 bases between them. Germline CDR1 and CDR2: MGHRA and YSYEKL. The CDR3 protein is CASSQDWGYEQYF. Written as DNA, the CDR3 is TGCGCCAGCAGCCAAGATTGGGGATACGAGCAGTACTTC.

This chain links TRBV5-1 with TRBJ1-3; D remains ambiguous. Looked up from germline, CDR1 is SGHRS and CDR2 is YFSETQ. V was shortened by 5 bases and J by 0 bases, with 9 bases between the two germline ends. This CDR3 is 14 amino acids long. DNA of the CDR3: TGCGCCAGCAGGCGCGAGAGCTCTGGAAACACCATATATTTT. This encodes CASRRESSGNTIYF. The variable domain in full, completed from reference TRBV5-1 and TRBJ1-3, reads KAGVTQTPRYLIKTRGQQVTLSCSPISGHRSVSWYQQTPGQGLQFLFEYFSETQRNKGNFPGRFSGRQFSNSRSEMNVSTLELGDSALYLCASRRESSGNTIYFGEGSWLTVV.

The V call is TRBV7-2, the J call TRBJ1-4; the D is unclear. CDR1 is SGHTA, CDR2 FQGNSA, per germline. The CDR3 extends over 14 amino acids. Trimming pared 5 bases from V and 8 bases from J, leaving 15 bases between. This CDR3 reads CASSLNTLSEKLFF. The CDR3 DNA follows: TGTGCCAGCAGCCTAAATACCCTAAGCGAAAAACTGTTTTTT.

This clonotype came up many times. The chain combines TRBV10-3 with TRBJ2-5; 7 bases map to TRBD2. Trimming took 4 bases from V and 2 from J; bases not matched to a gene: 4. The germline V gene encodes CDR1 ENHRY and CDR2 SYGVKD. The CDR3 is 14 amino acids. Here the CDR3 DNA reads TGTGCCATCAGTGTAGCGGGTGAGCAAGAGACCCAGTACTTC. The encoded protein is CAISVAGEQETQYF.

The J gene is TRBJ1-2, the V gene TRBV28; the match to TRBD1 covers 8 bases. In germline, CDR1 is MDHEN, CDR2 SYDVKM. Losses at the gene ends were 6 bases for V and 3 bases for J; bases not matched to a gene: 12. CDR3 length equals 16 residues. This CDR3 is CASRRNRDRQYYGYTF. CDR3 DNA: TGTGCCAGCAGAAGGAACAGGGACAGGCAGTACTATGGCTACACCTTC.

This chain uses TRBV5-1 with TRBJ2-3; tentatively, D is TRBD2 (9 bases). Trimming took 0 bases from V and 4 from J, leaving 18 bases between them. The CDR3 consists of 17 residues. In germline, CDR1 is SGHRS, CDR2 YFSETQ. CDR3 protein: CASSLAGLAGQADTQYF. The CDR3 DNA sequence: TGCGCCAGCAGCTTGGCCGGGCTAGCGGGACAGGCAGATACGCAGTATTTT.

The V call is TRBV5-1, the J call TRBJ1-2; 10 nucleotides match TRBD1. Trimming removed 0 bases from V and 8 bases from J; junction bases left unmatched: 4. This CDR3 comprises 14 residues. Germline V gene lookup returns CDR1 SGHRS and CDR2 YFSETQ. CDR3 DNA: TGCGCCAGCAGCTTGGAGGGACAGGGGAAGGGCTACACCTTC. Its protein is CASSLEGQGKGYTF.

The chain is built from TRBV7-8 and TRBJ2-1; D is possibly TRBD2 (6 bases). Germline values: CDR1 SGHVS, CDR2 FQNEAQ. The CDR3 has 14 residues. V gave up 7 bases and J gave up 4 bases, with 14 bases separating them. The CDR3 region has the DNA TGTGCCAGCACCCCCCGGGACTTATACAATGAGCAGTTCTTC. Translation gives CASTPRDLYNEQFF.

This clonotype was detected a few times. The chain employs TRBV6-5 and TRBJ1-4; D might be TRBD1 (5 bases). Trimming took 0 bases from V and 13 from J, leaving 12 bases between them. The CDR3 is 13 residues long. CDR1 and CDR2 (germline): MNHEY, SVGAGI. The CDR3 reads CASSYSGGVLLFF. The CDR3 DNA reads as TGTGCCAGCAGTTACTCAGGAGGGGTTTTACTGTTTTTT.

This clonotype was seen only a few times. The chain has TRBV3-1 and TRBJ2-5; D remains unclear. Deletions cut 1 base from V and 4 bases from J, with 13 bases between. CDR3 size: 15 residues. Germline V gene sequence: CDR1 LGHDT, CDR2 YNNKEL (reference sequence). Here the CDR3 reads CASSQGPLRGETQYF. CDR3 DNA: TGTGCCAGCAGCCAAGGCCCACTCCGAGGAGAGACCCAGTACTTC.

The chain uses TRBV5-1 and TRBJ2-5, with 8 bases that match TRBD2. The CDR3 runs to 14 residues. Germline trimming cut 7 bases from V and 4 bases from J; bases unmatched to any gene: 9. Germline V gene data show CDR1 as SGHRS and CDR2 as YFSETQ. CDR3 residues: CASSSGSGAETQYF. In DNA, the CDR3 is TGCGCCAGCTCCAGCGGGAGTGGGGCAGAGACCCAGTACTTC.

The chain is built from TRBV20-1 and TRBJ2-7; TRBD2 agrees at 8 bases. CDR3 length: 15 residues. The trim removed 0 bases at V and 2 bases at J, leaving 6 bases unmatched. Germline CDR1 DFQATT, CDR2 SNEGSKA (reference sequence). CDR3 loop: CSARDLAGDTYEQYF. CDR3 in DNA: TGCAGTGCTAGAGATCTAGCGGGCGATACCTACGAGCAGTACTTC.

The chain employs TRBV27 and TRBJ1-1; D unresolved. Germline CDR1 and CDR2: MNHEY and SMNVEV (reference sequence). Trimming took off 5 bases at V and 1 base at J, with 11 bases between the two ends. This CDR3 is built from 14 residues. Here the CDR3 reads CASSGRPRNTEAFF. DNA of the CDR3: TGTGCCAGCAGTGGCCGTCCGAGGAACACTGAAGCTTTCTTT.